The present T cell receptor (beta chain) was sequenced within a study of Graves' ophthalmopathy and Graves' hyperthyroidism. The sequenced template was RNA, covering the TCR beta CDR3 region. First-round RT-PCR relied on HTBI primers, and a second-round multiplex PCR came next. TCRdb passed the multiplex PCR reads through MiXCR, listing each CDR3 protein once. The profile shows 400,000 or so distinct CDR3 sequences, approximately 18% of them singletons. Germline trimming cut 6 bases from V and 7 bases from J; bases unmatched to any gene: 9. Germline V gene lookup returns CDR1 MNHNS and CDR2 SASEGT. The CDR3 has 15 residues.

The gene calls are TRBV6-1 and TRBJ1-6; 7 bases line up with TRBD1. The origin of this receptor is an adult woman with stable Graves' hyperthyroidism. The specimen sequenced was peripheral blood. The DNA for the CDR3 is TGTGCCAGCAGATCCATCGGGACAGAGAATTCACCCCTCCACTTT. It specifies CASRSIGTENSPLHF.